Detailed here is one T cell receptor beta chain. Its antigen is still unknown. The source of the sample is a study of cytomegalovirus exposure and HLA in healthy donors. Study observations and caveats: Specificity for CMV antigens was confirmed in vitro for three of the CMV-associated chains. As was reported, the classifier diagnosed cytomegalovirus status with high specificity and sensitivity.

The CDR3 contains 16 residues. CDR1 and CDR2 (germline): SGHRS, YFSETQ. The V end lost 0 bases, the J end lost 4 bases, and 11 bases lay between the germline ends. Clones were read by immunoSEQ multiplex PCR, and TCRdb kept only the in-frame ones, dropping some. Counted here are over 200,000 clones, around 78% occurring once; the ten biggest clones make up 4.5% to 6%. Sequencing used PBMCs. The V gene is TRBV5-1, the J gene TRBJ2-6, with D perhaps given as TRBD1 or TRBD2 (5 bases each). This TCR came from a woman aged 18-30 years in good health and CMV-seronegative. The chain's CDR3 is CASSLGSGTGANVLTF. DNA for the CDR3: TGCGCCAGCAGCTTGGGGTCAGGGACCGGGGCCAACGTCCTGACTTTC. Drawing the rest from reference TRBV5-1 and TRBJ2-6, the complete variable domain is KAGVTQTPRYLIKTRGQQVTLSCSPISGHRSVSWYQQTPGQGLQFLFEYFSETQRNKGNFPGRFSGRQFSNSRSEMNVSTLELGDSALYLCASSLGSGTGANVLTFGAGSRLTVL.